A single sample is the source of the 12 T cell receptor beta chains below, sequenced in a study of CD8 T cells in ankylosing spondylitis. TCRdb itself ran the 5' RACE reads through MiXCR, one entry per CDR3 protein. Found here are about 69,000 distinct CDR3 sequences, about 5% of them singletons; the top ten hold about 2.2%. The sample consisted of blood, either unsorted or a sorted T cell fraction (not recorded which). These receptors came from a male donor with ankylosing spondylitis or in good health (not recorded which).

This clonotype was detected ten times or more. This chain joins TRBV15 and TRBJ2-5; possibly TRBD1 for D (5 bases). V lost 3 bases and J lost 5, with 10 bases in between. The CDR3 has 13 residues. CDR1 is LNHNV and CDR2 is YYDKDF in the germline V gene (reference sequence). The CDR3 region has the DNA TGTGCCACCAGCAGTGCAGGGATCGAGACCCAGTACTTC. Protein: CATSSAGIETQYF.

This clonotype was observed many times. The V gene is TRBV12-3 or TRBV12-4, the J gene TRBJ1-4, with 10 bases lining up with TRBD1. The CDR3 length is 15 residues. The ends lost 5 bases at V and 7 bases at J; junction bases unmatched: 7. The CDR3 region has the DNA TGTGCCAGCAGTAACCCAGACAGGGGGCGTGAAAAACTGTTTTTT. Translating it yields CASSNPDRGREKLFF.

This clonotype has at least ten counts. The V and J genes are TRBV5-4 and TRBJ1-6; D not certain. V was shortened by 0 bases and J by 7 bases, with 20 bases between the two germline ends. The CDR3 contains 18 residues. Germline V lookup: CDR1 SGHNT, CDR2 YYREEE (reference sequence). The CDR3 region has the DNA TGTGCCAGCAGCTTGGCCGGGAGCTTCCTAGTTGGGAATTCACCCCTCCACTTT. It is translated as CASSLAGSFLVGNSPLHF.

This clonotype was seen repeatedly, ten times or more. The rearrangement links TRBV20-1 to TRBJ2-2; TRBD1 or TRBD2 may be the D gene (5 bases each). Germline lookup yields CDR1 DFQATT and CDR2 SNEGSKA (reference sequence). V dropped 6 bases and J dropped 4 bases, with 18 bases sitting between them. The CDR3 extends over 15 amino acids. The CDR3 DNA sequence: TGCAGTGCGGAGGAAAGGGGACGTGGCACCGGGGAGCTGTTTTTT. It codes for CSAEERGRGTGELFF.

This clonotype was counted ten times or more. The genes are TRBV13 and TRBJ2-3; the D is unclear. The V gene's germline CDR1 is PRHDT and CDR2 FYEKMQ (reference sequence). V gave up 4 bases and J gave up 2 bases, with 4 bases separating them. The length of the CDR3 is 12 residues. CDR3 bases: TGTGCCAGCAGCTCAAACACAGATACGCAGTATTTT. Residues: CASSSNTDTQYF.

This clonotype was counted at least ten times. This chain connects TRBV6-5 to TRBJ1-2; 9 bases map to TRBD1. Germline V gene lookup returns CDR1 MNHEY and CDR2 SVGAGI. V trimming: 4 bases; J trimming: 4 bases; junction bases outside the gene matches: 4. CDR3 length equals 14 residues. This CDR3 reads CASSSGTGRYGYTF. The CDR3 nucleotides read TGTGCCAGCAGTTCCGGGACAGGGCGCTATGGCTACACCTTC.

This clonotype was found a few times. This chain links TRBV7-9 with TRBJ2-7; D gene ambiguous. The CDR3 is 11 amino acids. Germline V gene sequence: CDR1 SEHNR, CDR2 FQNEAQ (reference sequence). Trimming took 5 bases from V and 7 from J, leaving 9 bases between them. The CDR3 loop is CASSAQAEQYF. For the CDR3, the DNA is TGTGCCAGCAGCGCGCAGGCGGAGCAGTACTTC.

In this sample, this clonotype turned up many times. The V gene is TRBV23-1, the J gene TRBJ1-6, with D maybe TRBD1 (6 bases). TRBV23-1 is sorted into the ORF group, with uncertain function. The ends were cut back, 0 bases at V and 13 bases at J, with 7 bases in the middle. The CDR3 contains 12 residues. The CDR3 DNA reads as TGCGCCAGCAGTCAATCGGGACATCCCCTCCACTTT. It encodes CASSQSGHPLHF.

This clonotype was seen many times. The genes are TRBV19 and TRBJ1-5; D is ambiguous. The V and J ends lost 3 bases and 3 bases respectively, with 12 bases between them. The CDR3 has 15 residues. Per germline, CDR1 LNHDA and CDR2 SQIVND (reference sequence). The CDR3 spells CASSMWGTSNQPQHF. CDR3 DNA: TGTGCCAGTAGTATGTGGGGAACATCCAATCAGCCCCAGCATTTT.

This clonotype was seen many times. The gene calls are TRBV14 and TRBJ2-7, with D perhaps being TRBD1 or TRBD2 (5 bases each). The CDR3 consists of 16 residues. Germline V gene lookup returns CDR1 SGHDN and CDR2 FVKESK. Trimming took 2 bases from V and 1 from J, leaving 15 bases between them. CDR3 sequence (DNA): TGTGCCAGCAGCCAAATGGGGGTTTTCGAATCCTACGAGCAGTACTTC. Translating gives CASSQMGVFESYEQYF.

The genes are TRBV7-9 and TRBJ2-7; a possible D gene is TRBD1 (6 bases). Trimming shortened V by 4 bases and J by 2 bases, and 12 bases separated the two germline ends. Germline V CDR1 and CDR2: SEHNR, FQNEAQ (reference sequence). The CDR3 length is 14 residues. Written as DNA, the CDR3 is TGTGCCAGCAGCTCTACAGGGCCCACCTACGAGCAGTACTTC. It specifies CASSSTGPTYEQYF.

This clonotype was seen ten or more times. The V and J genes are TRBV3-1 and TRBJ1-1, with D possibly being TRBD1 (5 bases). V was clipped by 0 bases and J by 11 bases, with 16 bases between them. The CDR3 runs 14 residues. CDR1 and CDR2 from the germline V gene are LGHDT and YNNKEL (reference sequence). The CDR3 region is CASSQDFQGPGAFF. The DNA of the CDR3 is TGTGCCAGCAGCCAAGATTTCCAGGGTCCTGGCGCTTTCTTT. Drawing the rest from reference TRBV3-1 and TRBJ1-1, the complete variable domain is DTAVSQTPKYLVTQMGNDKSIKCEQNLGHDTMYWYKQDSKKFLKIMFSYNNKELIINETVPNRFSPKSPDKAHLNLHINSLELGDSAVYFCASSQDFQGPGAFFGQGTRLTVV.